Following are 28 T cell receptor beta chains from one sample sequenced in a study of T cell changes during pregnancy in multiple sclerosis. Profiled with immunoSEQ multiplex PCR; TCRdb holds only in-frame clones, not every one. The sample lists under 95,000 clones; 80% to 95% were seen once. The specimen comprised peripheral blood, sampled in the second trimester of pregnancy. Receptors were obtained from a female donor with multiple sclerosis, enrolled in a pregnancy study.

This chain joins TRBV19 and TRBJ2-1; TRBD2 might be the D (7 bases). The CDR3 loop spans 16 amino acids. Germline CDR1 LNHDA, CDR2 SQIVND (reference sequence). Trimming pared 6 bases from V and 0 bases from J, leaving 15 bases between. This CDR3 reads CASSKGGGRSYNEQFF. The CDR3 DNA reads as TGTGCCAGTAGCAAAGGGGGGGGGCGCTCCTACAATGAGCAGTTCTTC.

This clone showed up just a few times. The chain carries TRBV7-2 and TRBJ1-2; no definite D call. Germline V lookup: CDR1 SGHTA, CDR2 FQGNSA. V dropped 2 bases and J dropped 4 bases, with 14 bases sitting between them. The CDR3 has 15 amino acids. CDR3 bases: TGTGCCAGCAGCTTAAAGGCGGCGGATGGCTATGGCTACACCTTC. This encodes CASSLKAADGYGYTF.

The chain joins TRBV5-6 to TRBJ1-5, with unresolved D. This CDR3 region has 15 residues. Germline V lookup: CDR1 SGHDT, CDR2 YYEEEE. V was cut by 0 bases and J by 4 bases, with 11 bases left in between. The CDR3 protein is CASSLDSGLNQPQHF. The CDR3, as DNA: TGTGCCAGCAGCTTGGATTCCGGGTTGAATCAGCCCCAGCATTTT.

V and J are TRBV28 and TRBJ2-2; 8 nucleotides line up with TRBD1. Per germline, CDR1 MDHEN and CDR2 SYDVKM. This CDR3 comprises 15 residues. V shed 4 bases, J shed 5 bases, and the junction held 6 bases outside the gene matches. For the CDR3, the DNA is TGTGCCAGCAGTTACCAGGGGGCGCGAACCGGGGAGCTGTTTTTT. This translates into CASSYQGARTGELFF.

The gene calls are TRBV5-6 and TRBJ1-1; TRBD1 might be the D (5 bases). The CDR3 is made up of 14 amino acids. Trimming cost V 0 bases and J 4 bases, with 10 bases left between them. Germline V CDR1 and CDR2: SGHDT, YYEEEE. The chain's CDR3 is CASSLAVRGTEAFF. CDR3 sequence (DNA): TGTGCCAGCAGCTTGGCAGTTAGGGGCACTGAAGCTTTCTTT.

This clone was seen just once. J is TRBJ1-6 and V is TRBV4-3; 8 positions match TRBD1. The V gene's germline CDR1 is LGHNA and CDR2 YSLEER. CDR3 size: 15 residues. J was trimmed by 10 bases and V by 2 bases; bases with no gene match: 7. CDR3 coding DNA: TGCGCCAGCAGCCAAACCGGGACAGGAGCGTCACCCCTCCACTTT. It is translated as CASSQTGTGASPLHF.

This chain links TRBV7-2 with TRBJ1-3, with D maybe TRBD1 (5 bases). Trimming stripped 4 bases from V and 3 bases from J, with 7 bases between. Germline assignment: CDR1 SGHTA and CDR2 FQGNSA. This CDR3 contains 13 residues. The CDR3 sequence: CASSSGFGNTIYF. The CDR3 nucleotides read TGTGCCAGCAGCTCAGGGTTTGGAAACACCATATATTTT.

The CDR3 protein is CASSVETSGSGTDTQYF. CDR3 DNA sequence: TGTGCCAGCAGCGTAGAGACTAGCGGGAGCGGGACAGATACGCAGTATTTT. This chain uses TRBV9 with TRBJ2-3, with 12 positions matching TRBD2. The CDR3 sequence is 17 residues long. Looked up from germline, CDR1 is SGDLS and CDR2 is YYNGEE. Losses at the gene ends were 0 bases for V and 3 bases for J; bases not matched to a gene: 5. The entire variable domain, with the rest obtained from reference TRBV9 and TRBJ2-3, is as follows: DSGVTQTPKHLITATGQRVTLRCSPRSGDLSVYWYQQSLDQGLQFLIQYYNGEERAKGNILERFSAQQFPDLHSELNLSSLELGDSALYFCASSVETSGSGTDTQYFGPGTRLTVL.

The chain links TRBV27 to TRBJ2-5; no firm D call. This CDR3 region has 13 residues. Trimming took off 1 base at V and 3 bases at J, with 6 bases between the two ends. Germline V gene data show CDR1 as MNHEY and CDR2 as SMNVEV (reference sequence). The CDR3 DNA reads TGTGCCAGCAGTTTATTTCGGGAAGAGACCCAGTACTTC. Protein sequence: CASSLFREETQYF.

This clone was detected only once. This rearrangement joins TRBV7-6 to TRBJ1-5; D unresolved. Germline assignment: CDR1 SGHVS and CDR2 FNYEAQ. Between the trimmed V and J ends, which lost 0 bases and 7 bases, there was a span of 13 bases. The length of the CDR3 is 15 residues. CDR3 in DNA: TGTGCCAGCAGCTTAGCAGAGGGTTTGAGCCAGCCCCAGCATTTT. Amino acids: CASSLAEGLSQPQHF. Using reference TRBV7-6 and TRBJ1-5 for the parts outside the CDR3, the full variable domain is GAGVSQSPRYKVTKRGQDVALRCDPISGHVSLYWYRQALGQGPEFLTYFNYEAQQDKSGLPNDRFSAERPEGSISTLTIQRTEQRDSAMYRCASSLAEGLSQPQHFGDGTRLSIL.

The CDR3 region is CASRRGGLANYEQYF. CDR3 nucleotides: TGTGCCAGCAGGAGGGGGGGACTAGCGAACTACGAGCAGTACTTC. V usage is TRBV6-1 and J usage is TRBJ2-7, with 10 positions matching TRBD2. Trimming at V came to 6 bases and at J to 3 bases, leaving 8 bases not matched to a gene. Germline V gene sequence: CDR1 MNHNS, CDR2 SASEGT. The CDR3 runs 15 residues.

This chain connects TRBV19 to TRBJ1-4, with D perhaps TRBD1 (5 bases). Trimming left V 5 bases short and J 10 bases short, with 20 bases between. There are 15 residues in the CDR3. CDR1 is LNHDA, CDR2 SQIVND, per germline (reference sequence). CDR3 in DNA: TGTGCCAGTAGTCCCCGTGGCAGGGAGGTTGGAAAACTGTTTTTT. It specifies CASSPRGREVGKLFF.

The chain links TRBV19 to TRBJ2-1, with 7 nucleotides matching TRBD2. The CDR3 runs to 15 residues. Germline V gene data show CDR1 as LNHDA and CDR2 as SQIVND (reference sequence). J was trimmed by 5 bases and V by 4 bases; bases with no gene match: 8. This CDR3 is CASSKVRGGNNEQFF. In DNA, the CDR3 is TGTGCCAGTAGTAAGGTGCGGGGAGGGAACAATGAGCAGTTCTTC. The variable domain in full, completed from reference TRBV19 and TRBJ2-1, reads DGGITQSPKYLFRKEGQNVTLSCEQNLNHDAMYWYRQDPGQGLRLIYYSQIVNDFQKGDIAEGYSVSREKKESFPLTVTSAQKNPTAFYLCASSKVRGGNNEQFFGPGTRLTVL.

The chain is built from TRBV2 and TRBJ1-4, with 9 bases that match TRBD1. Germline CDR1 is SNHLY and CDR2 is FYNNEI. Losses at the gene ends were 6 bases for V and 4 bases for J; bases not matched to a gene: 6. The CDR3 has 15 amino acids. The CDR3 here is CASSFDRGINEKLFF. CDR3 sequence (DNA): TGTGCCAGCAGCTTTGACAGGGGGATTAATGAAAAACTGTTTTTT.

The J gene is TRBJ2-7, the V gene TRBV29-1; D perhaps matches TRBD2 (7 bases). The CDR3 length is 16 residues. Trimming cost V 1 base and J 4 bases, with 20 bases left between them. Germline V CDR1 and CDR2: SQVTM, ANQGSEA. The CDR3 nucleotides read TGCAGCGTTGAAGGAGGGGGAGGGGCGGGTGTATACGAGCAGTACTTC. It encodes CSVEGGGGAGVYEQYF.

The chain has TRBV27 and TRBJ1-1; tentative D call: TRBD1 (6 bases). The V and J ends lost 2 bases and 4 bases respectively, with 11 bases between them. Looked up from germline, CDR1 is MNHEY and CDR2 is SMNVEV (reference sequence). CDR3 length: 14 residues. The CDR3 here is CASSLGGRVTEAFF. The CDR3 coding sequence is TGTGCCAGCAGTTTAGGGGGCAGGGTCACTGAAGCTTTCTTT.

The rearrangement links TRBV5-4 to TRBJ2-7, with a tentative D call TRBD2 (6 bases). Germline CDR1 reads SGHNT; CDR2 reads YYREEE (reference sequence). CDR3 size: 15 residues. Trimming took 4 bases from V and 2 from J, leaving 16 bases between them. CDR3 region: CASSPGGTPTYEQYF. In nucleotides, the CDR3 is TGTGCCAGCAGCCCAGGCGGGACCCCTACCTACGAGCAGTACTTC.

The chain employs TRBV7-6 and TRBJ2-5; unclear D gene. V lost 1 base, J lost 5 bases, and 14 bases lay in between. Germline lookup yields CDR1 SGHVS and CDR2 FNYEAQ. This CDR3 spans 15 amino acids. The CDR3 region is CASSLESAGKETQYF. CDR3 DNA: TGTGCCAGCAGCTTAGAGTCGGCAGGCAAGGAGACCCAGTACTTC.

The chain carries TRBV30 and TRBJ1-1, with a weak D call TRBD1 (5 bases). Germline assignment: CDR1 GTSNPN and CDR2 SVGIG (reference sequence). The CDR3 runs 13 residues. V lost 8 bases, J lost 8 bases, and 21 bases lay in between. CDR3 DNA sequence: TGTGCCCACGTCCAGGGATATTTAACCGAAGCTTTCTTT. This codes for CAHVQGYLTEAFF.

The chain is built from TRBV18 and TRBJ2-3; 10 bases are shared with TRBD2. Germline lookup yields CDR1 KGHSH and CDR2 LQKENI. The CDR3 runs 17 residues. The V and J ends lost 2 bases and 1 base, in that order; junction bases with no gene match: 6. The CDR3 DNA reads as TGTGCCAGCTCACCAAGTCTAGCGGGGGCCCGCACAGATACGCAGTATTTT. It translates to CASSPSLAGARTDTQYF.

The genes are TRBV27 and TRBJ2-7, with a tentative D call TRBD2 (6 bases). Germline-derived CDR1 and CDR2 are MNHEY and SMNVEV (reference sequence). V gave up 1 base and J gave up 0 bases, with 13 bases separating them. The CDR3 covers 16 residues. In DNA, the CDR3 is TGTGCCAGCAGTTTATTAGCCCCGACTAGCTCCTACGAGCAGTACTTC. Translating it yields CASSLLAPTSSYEQYF.

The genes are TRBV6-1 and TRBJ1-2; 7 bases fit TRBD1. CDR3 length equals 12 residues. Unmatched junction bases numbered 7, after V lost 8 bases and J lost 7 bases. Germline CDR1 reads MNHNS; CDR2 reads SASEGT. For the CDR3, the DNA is TGTGCCAGCGATCGAGGGGGCTTTGGCTACACCTTC. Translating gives CASDRGGFGYTF.

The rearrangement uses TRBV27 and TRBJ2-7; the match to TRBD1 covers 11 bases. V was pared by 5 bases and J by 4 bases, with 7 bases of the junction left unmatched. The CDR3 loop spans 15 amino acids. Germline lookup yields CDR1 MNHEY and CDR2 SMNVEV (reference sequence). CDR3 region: CASSQGQGALYEQYF. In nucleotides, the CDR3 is TGTGCCAGCAGTCAAGGACAGGGGGCGTTGTACGAGCAGTACTTC.

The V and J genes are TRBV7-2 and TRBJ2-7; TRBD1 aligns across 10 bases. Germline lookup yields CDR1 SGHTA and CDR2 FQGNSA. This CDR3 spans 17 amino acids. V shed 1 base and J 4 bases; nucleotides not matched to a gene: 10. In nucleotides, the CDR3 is TGTGCCAGCAGCTTAGACCCGGACAGGGGGAGTCGGTACGAGCAGTACTTC. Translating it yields CASSLDPDRGSRYEQYF.

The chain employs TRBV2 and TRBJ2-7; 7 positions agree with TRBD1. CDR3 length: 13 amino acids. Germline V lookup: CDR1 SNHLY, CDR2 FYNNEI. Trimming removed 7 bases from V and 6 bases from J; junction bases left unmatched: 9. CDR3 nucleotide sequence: TGTGCCAGCACCGGGACAGATCTCTCCGAGCAGTACTTC. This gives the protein CASTGTDLSEQYF.

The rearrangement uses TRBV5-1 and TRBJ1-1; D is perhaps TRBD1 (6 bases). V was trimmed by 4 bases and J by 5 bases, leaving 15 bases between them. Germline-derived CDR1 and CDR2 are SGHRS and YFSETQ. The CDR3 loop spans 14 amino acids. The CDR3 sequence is CASSLSRGRTEAFF. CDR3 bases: TGCGCCAGCAGCCTAAGCAGGGGTCGGACTGAAGCTTTCTTT.

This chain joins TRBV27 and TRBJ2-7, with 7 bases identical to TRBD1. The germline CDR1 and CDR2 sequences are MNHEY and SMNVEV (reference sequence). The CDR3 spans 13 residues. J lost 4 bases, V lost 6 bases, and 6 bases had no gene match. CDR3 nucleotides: TGTGCCAGCAGCTACAGGGGAAATTACGAGCAGTACTTC. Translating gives CASSYRGNYEQYF.

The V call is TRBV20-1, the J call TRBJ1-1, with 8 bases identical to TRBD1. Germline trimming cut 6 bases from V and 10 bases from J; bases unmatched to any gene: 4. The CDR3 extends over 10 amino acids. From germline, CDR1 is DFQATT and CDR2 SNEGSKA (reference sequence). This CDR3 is CSAWTGRAFF. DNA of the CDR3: TGCAGTGCGTGGACAGGGCGAGCTTTCTTT.